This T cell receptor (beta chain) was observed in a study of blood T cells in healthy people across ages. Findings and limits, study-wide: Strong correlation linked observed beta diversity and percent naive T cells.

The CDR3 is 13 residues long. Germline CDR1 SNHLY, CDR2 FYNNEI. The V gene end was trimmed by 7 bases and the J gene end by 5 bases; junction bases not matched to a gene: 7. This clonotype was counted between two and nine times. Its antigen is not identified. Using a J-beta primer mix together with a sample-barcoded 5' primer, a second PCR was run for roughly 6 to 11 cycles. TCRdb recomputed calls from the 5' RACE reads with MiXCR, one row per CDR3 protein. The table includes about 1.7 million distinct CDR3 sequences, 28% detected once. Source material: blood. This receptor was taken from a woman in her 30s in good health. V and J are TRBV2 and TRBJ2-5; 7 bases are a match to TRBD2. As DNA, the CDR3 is TGTGCCAGCACCTACTCGACTAGCGAGACCCAGTACTTC. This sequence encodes CASTYSTSETQYF.